These 10 T cell receptor beta chains originate from one sample sequenced in a study of blood T cell repertoires in COVID-19. Data came from immunoSEQ multiplex PCR; TCRdb stores just in-frame clones and leaves some out. The profile shows roughly 180,000 clones, approximately 87% of them singletons. Source material: peripheral blood. Receptors originate from a man between 65 and 85 years old with active or convalescent COVID-19.

A note on this clone: This specimen includes other DNA sequences encoding the same CDR3. The chain recombines TRBV5-1 with TRBJ1-1, with D possibly matching TRBD1 (5 bases). The CDR3 extends over 13 amino acids. The V gene lost 5 bases and the J gene lost 3 bases, with 11 bases spanning the gap. From germline, CDR1 is SGHRS and CDR2 YFSETQ. CDR3 sequence reads: CASSSTGYTEAFF. The CDR3 DNA reads TGCGCCAGCAGTTCTACAGGTTACACTGAAGCTTTCTTT.

In the case of this clone: Other nucleotide sequences from this sample produce the same CDR3. The DNA for the CDR3 is TGCGCCAGCAGCCTAACTGGGACAGGGAACGGCTACACCTTC. Its translation: CASSLTGTGNGYTF. The chain is built from TRBV4-3 and TRBJ1-2; TRBD1 agrees at 9 bases. The CDR3 has 14 amino acids. After removal of 4 bases from V and 8 bases from J, the junction contained 8 bases not matched to a gene. Germline V gene sequence: CDR1 LGHNA, CDR2 YSLEER.

This chain links TRBV28 with TRBJ2-3, with TRBD1 matching 9 bases. Unmatched junction bases numbered 6, after V lost 3 bases and J lost 5 bases. The CDR3 runs 15 residues. The germline V gene has CDR1 MDHEN and CDR2 SYDVKM. The CDR3 spells CASSFWDRAEDTQYF. The CDR3 nucleotides are TGTGCCAGCAGTTTTTGGGACAGGGCCGAAGATACGCAGTATTTT. Full variable domain (rest looked up from reference TRBV28 and TRBJ2-3): DVKVTQSSRYLVKRTGEKVFLECVQDMDHENMFWYRQDPGLGLRLIYFSYDVKMKEKGDIPEGYSVSREKKERFSLILESASTNQTSMYLCASSFWDRAEDTQYFGPGTRLTVL.

The CDR3 coding sequence is TGTGCCAGCTCACCGCCGGGGGACTACGAGCAGTACTTC. Encoded protein: CASSPPGDYEQYF. V is TRBV18 and J is TRBJ2-7, with D possibly TRBD2 on 6 matching bases. The CDR3 sequence is 13 residues long. Germline CDR1 KGHSH, CDR2 LQKENI. Trimming stripped 3 bases from V and 3 bases from J, with 9 bases between.

The CDR3, as DNA: TGTGCCAGCAGCCCAGGGGGGGCAGGGGGCTATGAGCAGTTCTTC. This sequence encodes CASSPGGAGGYEQFF. V and J are TRBV6-5 and TRBJ2-1, with D perhaps matching TRBD1 (8 bases). The germline V gene has CDR1 MNHEY and CDR2 SVGAGI. The CDR3 has 15 residues. V shed 6 bases and J shed 8 bases, with 20 bases lying between them.

This clone was detected only a few times. The genes are TRBV6-5 and TRBJ1-2, with 11 bases that match TRBD1. The germline V gene encodes CDR1 MNHEY and CDR2 SVGAGI. After removal of 6 bases from V and 7 bases from J, the junction contained 7 bases not matched to a gene. The CDR3 runs to 14 residues. CDR3: CASRPWTGGSGYTF. DNA for the CDR3: TGTGCCAGCAGACCCTGGACAGGGGGCTCTGGCTACACCTTC.

The rearrangement links TRBV18 to TRBJ1-2; 9 bases match TRBD1. J gave up 6 bases and V 2 bases, and 10 bases lay outside the gene matches. Germline V gives CDR1 KGHSH, CDR2 LQKENI. CDR3 size: 16 residues. The CDR3 loop is CASSPFLQGASDGYTF. CDR3 coding DNA: TGTGCCAGCTCACCATTTTTACAGGGGGCTAGCGATGGCTACACCTTC.

The rearrangement uses TRBV27 and TRBJ1-1; weak D call: TRBD1 (5 bases). CDR3 length: 14 residues. The ends were cut back, 7 bases at V and 1 base at J, with 13 bases in the middle. Germline CDR1 is MNHEY and CDR2 is SMNVEV (reference sequence). The CDR3 coding sequence is TGTGCCAGCATCCGTTTAGGGGAGAACACTGAAGCTTTCTTT. Translated, it gives CASIRLGENTEAFF.

This sequence joins TRBV29-1 and TRBJ1-1, with 7 bases matching TRBD1. With V trimmed by 7 bases and J by 1 base, 6 bases remained unmatched. The CDR3 has 13 amino acids. Germline V lookup: CDR1 SQVTM, CDR2 ANQGSEA. CDR3 loop: CSGGTARNTEAFF. CDR3 nucleotide sequence: TGCAGCGGGGGGACAGCCAGGAACACTGAAGCTTTCTTT.

The chain uses TRBV7-9 and TRBJ2-1, with D possibly TRBD2 on 6 matching bases. Trimming took 5 bases from V and 8 from J, leaving 19 bases between them. Germline loops: CDR1 SEHNR, CDR2 FQNEAQ (reference sequence). This CDR3 is built from 15 residues. Written as DNA, the CDR3 is TGTGCCAGCAGCGTACTAGCTCCAGCAGGTGATGAGCAGTTCTTC. Protein product: CASSVLAPAGDEQFF.